The rows below give T cell receptor beta chains drawn from one sample of a study of blood T cell repertoires in COVID-19. Assay used: immunoSEQ multiplex PCR; TCRdb lists only in-frame clones, some missing. The sample lists about 300,000 clones; approximately 88% were seen once. Sequenced material: peripheral blood. These receptors were obtained from a woman aged 25 to 45 with COVID-19, enrolled during active disease. CDR3s include the opening cysteine and the closing phenylalanine or tryptophan. The D gene is left open where the match is weak. Size values are once, few and many counts, or a class for expanded clones, and some rows have none.

CDR3aa	CDR3nt	abundance	j_gene	d_gene	v_gene
CASSQRSHGELFF	TGTGCCAGCAGCCAGCGGTCCCACGGGGAGCTGTTTTTT	NA	TRBJ2-2	NA	TRBV3-1/TRBV3-2
CATQAFPYGYTF	TGTGCCACACAGGCGTTCCCATATGGCTACACCTTC	NA	TRBJ1-2	NA	TRBV19
CASTRGTEAFF	TGTGCCAGTACGCGGGGCACTGAAGCTTTCTTT	NA	TRBJ1-1	NA	TRBV19
CATSDRTGIAYNEQFF	TGTGCCACCAGTGATCGCACAGGGATAGCCTACAATGAGCAGTTCTTC	NA	TRBJ2-1	NA	TRBV24-1
CASSEVGRAGGQETQYF	TGTGCCAGCAGTGAAGTTGGGCGAGCGGGGGGCCAAGAGACCCAGTACTTC	NA	TRBJ2-5	TRBD2	TRBV2
CASSYSIGQLDSNQPQHF	TGTGCCAGCAGTTACTCGATTGGACAGCTTGATAGCAATCAGCCCCAGCATTTT	NA	TRBJ1-5	NA	TRBV6-2/TRBV6-3
CASTGTYQPQHF	TGTGCCAGCACGGGAACGTATCAGCCCCAGCATTTT	NA	TRBJ1-5	NA	TRBV6-6
CASSQVTGTGASPTF	TGCGCCAGCAGCCAAGTAACCGGGACAGGGGCCAGTCCAACGTTC	NA	TRBJ1-2	TRBD1	TRBV4-3
CASSLGGAGNGYTF	TGTGCCAGCAGCTTGGGAGGGGCTGGGAATGGCTACACCTTC	once	TRBJ1-2	NA	TRBV7-6
CASSLDRGSYNEQFF	TGTGCCAGCAGCCTTGACAGGGGCTCCTACAATGAGCAGTTCTTC	NA	TRBJ2-1	TRBD1	TRBV11-3
CASSPGQGEGYTF	TGTGCCAGCAGCCCGGGACAGGGTGAAGGCTACACCTTC	NA	TRBJ1-2	TRBD1	TRBV7-8
CASRPRGGYGELFF	TGTGCCAGCAGACCCAGGGGAGGGTACGGGGAGCTGTTTTTT	NA	TRBJ2-2	NA	TRBV2
CASSVPEALANYGYTF	TGTGCCAGCAGTGTCCCAGAGGCTTTAGCTAACTATGGCTACACCTTC	NA	TRBJ1-2	NA	TRBV2
CASSLTPSGGSVEQFF	TGTGCCAGCAGCTTAACACCCAGCGGGGGGTCGGTTGAGCAGTTCTTC	NA	TRBJ2-1	TRBD2	TRBV7-3
CASSSEGTGNTEAFF	TGTGCCAGCAGCTCCGAAGGGACAGGGAACACTGAAGCTTTCTTT	NA	TRBJ1-1	TRBD1	TRBV7-9
CASSARDTDQPQHF	TGCGCCAGCAGCGCCCGGGACACCGATCAGCCCCAGCATTTT	NA	TRBJ1-5	NA	TRBV4-1
CASSKNRGNSPLHF	TGCGCCAGCAGTAAGAACAGGGGGAACTCACCCCTCCACTTT	NA	TRBJ1-6	TRBD1	TRBV10-2
CASSQDLRQASSYEQYF	TGTGCCAGCAGCCAAGATCTGAGACAGGCGAGCTCCTACGAGCAGTACTTC	NA	TRBJ2-7	NA	TRBV3-1/TRBV3-2
CASSPTSGGYNEQFF	TGTGCCAGCAGTCCCACGAGCGGGGGGTACAATGAGCAGTTCTTC	NA	TRBJ2-1	TRBD2	TRBV28
CASREETDTQYF	TGTGCCAGCAGGGAGGAGACAGATACGCAGTATTTT	NA	TRBJ2-3	NA	TRBV2
CASSLQGGNTIYF	TGTGCCAGCAGCTTACAGGGTGGAAACACCATATATTTT	NA	TRBJ1-3	NA	TRBV5-5
CASSEEDRRLSGYTF	TGTGCCAGCAGTGAAGAGGACAGGCGTTTGTCTGGCTACACCTTC	NA	TRBJ1-2	TRBD1	TRBV2
CASSRGGSSYEQYF	TGTGCCAGCAGCCGGGGAGGTAGTTCCTACGAGCAGTACTTC	NA	TRBJ2-7	NA	TRBV27
CASSRTGNTEAFF	TGTGCCAGCAGCCGGACAGGGAACACTGAAGCTTTCTTT	NA	TRBJ1-1	TRBD1	TRBV6-5
CAWELDRGLGEQYF	TGTGCCTGGGAACTCGACAGGGGGTTGGGAGAGCAGTACTTC	NA	TRBJ2-7	TRBD1	TRBV30
CASSLPGGEKLFF	TGTGCCAGCAGCCTCCCCGGGGGAGAAAAACTGTTTTTT	NA	TRBJ1-4	NA	TRBV13
CASSYSRTGDNSPLHF	TGTGCCAGCAGTTACTCACGGACAGGGGATAATTCACCCCTCCACTTT	few	TRBJ1-6	TRBD1	TRBV6-5
CASTSQGVLEKLFF	TGTGCCAGCACCTCTCAAGGGGTTCTAGAAAAACTGTTTTTT	NA	TRBJ1-4	NA	TRBV5-8
CASRLAGGPAGELFF	TGTGCCAGCAGGCTAGCGGGGGGGCCAGCCGGGGAGCTGTTTTTT	NA	TRBJ2-2	TRBD2	TRBV28
CASSQTGVGAFF	TGTGCCAGCAGTCAGACAGGGGTTGGGGCTTTCTTT	NA	TRBJ1-1	TRBD1	TRBV14
CASSFPRTDGSNEKLFF	TGTGCCAGCAGCTTCCCGCGGACAGACGGATCTAATGAAAAACTGTTTTTT	few	TRBJ1-4	NA	TRBV5-4
CASSLAATGELFF	TGTGCCAGCAGCTTAGCAGCGACCGGGGAGCTGTTTTTT	NA	TRBJ2-2	NA	TRBV7-2
CASSPMTRSGASSYNEQFF	TGTGCCAGCAGTCCTATGACCCGTAGCGGGGCTAGCTCCTACAATGAGCAGTTCTTC	NA	TRBJ2-1	TRBD2	TRBV11-2
CASSTGDSPLHF	TGCGCCAGCAGTACAGGGGATTCACCCCTCCACTTT	NA	TRBJ1-6	TRBD1	TRBV5-1
CASSLTGGDGYTF	TGTGCCAGCAGCCTTACAGGGGGCGATGGCTACACCTTC	NA	TRBJ1-2	TRBD1	TRBV6-5
CASKGALGEKLFF	TGTGCCAGCAAAGGGGCCCTTGGCGAAAAACTGTTTTTT	NA	TRBJ1-4	NA	TRBV12-3/TRBV12-4
CASGSKGEINYGYTF	TGTGCCAGCGGGAGTAAGGGGGAGATTAACTATGGCTACACCTTC	NA	TRBJ1-2	NA	TRBV2
CASIPRAGIGGELFF	TGTGCCAGCATTCCCCGGGCGGGAATTGGGGGGGAGCTGTTTTTT	NA	TRBJ2-2	NA	TRBV6-5
CASRLAYEQYF	TGTGCCAGCAGACTTGCCTACGAGCAGTACTTC	NA	TRBJ2-7	NA	TRBV6-5
CASTLGRGGYGYTF	TGTGCCAGCACCCTCGGGAGGGGAGGCTATGGCTACACCTTC	NA	TRBJ1-2	NA	TRBV6-5
CASSIIGQGFDEQFF	TGTGCCAGTAGTATTATTGGACAGGGGTTCGATGAGCAGTTCTTC	NA	TRBJ2-1	TRBD1	TRBV19
CASIQGAVRYSPLHF	TGTGCCAGCATCCAAGGGGCAGTAAGGTATTCACCCCTCCACTTT	NA	TRBJ1-6	NA	TRBV28
CASSENPGGEKLFF	TGTGCCAGCAGCGAGAATCCAGGGGGTGAAAAACTGTTTTTT	NA	TRBJ1-4	TRBD1	TRBV5-4
CASTRGQGAEVNSPLHF	TGTGCCAGCACCAGAGGACAGGGGGCCGAGGTGAATTCACCCCTCCACTTT	NA	TRBJ1-6	TRBD1	TRBV2
CASSQISGVVDSPLHF	TGCGCCAGCAGCCAAATATCCGGGGTAGTGGATTCACCCCTCCACTTT	NA	TRBJ1-6	NA	TRBV4-3